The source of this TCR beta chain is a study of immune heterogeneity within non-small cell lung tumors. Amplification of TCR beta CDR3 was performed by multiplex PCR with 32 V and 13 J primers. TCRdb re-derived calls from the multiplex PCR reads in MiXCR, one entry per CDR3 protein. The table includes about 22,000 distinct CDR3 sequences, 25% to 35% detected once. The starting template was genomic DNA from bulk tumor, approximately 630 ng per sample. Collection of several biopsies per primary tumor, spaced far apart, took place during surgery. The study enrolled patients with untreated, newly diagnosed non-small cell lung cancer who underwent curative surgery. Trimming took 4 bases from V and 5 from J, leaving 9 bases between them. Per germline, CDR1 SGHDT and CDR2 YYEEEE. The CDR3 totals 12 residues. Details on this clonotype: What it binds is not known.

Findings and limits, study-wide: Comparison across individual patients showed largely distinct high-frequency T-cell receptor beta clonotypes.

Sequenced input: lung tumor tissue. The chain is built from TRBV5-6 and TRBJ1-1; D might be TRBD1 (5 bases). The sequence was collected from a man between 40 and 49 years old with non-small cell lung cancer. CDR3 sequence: CASSPGGTEAFF. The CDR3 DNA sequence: TGTGCCAGCAGCCCGGGGGGTACTGAAGCTTTCTTT.